What follows describes a single T cell receptor beta chain. Its cognate antigen has yet to be identified. No base quality information exists; no much larger clone differs at one position. This specimen belongs to a study of T cell clones after liver transplantation (dated by TCRdb to 2018 to 2020). Broadly, across the study: The samples were obtained from ITN030ST, a randomized trial that attempted immunosuppression withdrawal within 2 years after liver transplantation. After a pre-transplant mixed lymphocyte reaction, TCRbeta sequencing was used to pinpoint donor-reactive T cell clones, which were subsequently tracked in post-transplant blood. Third party-reactive TCRbeta sequences from pre-transplant MLRs were also identified as an antigen-independent comparator for donor-reactive sequences. Of the eight recipients, a few were HCV-positive, while the remaining recipients had been transplanted for non-autoimmune, non-viral indications. No induction therapy was given to the subjects, and standard immunosuppression was administered until randomization at 12-24 months post-transplant. Tolerance was defined as complete withdrawal of immunosuppression for at least one year without a rise in liver enzymes beyond twice the upper limit of normal. Blood samples were collected pre-transplant, then pre-randomization ahead of withdrawal, and finally post-randomization once withdrawal had either been completed or failed. The study cohort included 8 liver transplant recipients, of whom 3 were classified as tolerant and 5 as non-tolerant. Summary of the overall study and its limitations: Low numbers of available donor cells limited the measurable donor-reactive repertoire in a couple of subjects. When repertoire turnover was taken into account, detection of donor-reactive sequences was significantly reduced in 7 of 8 subjects for CD4 and in 8 of 8 subjects for CD8. The conclusions were preliminary, being limited by small, heterogeneous patient numbers and by non-standardized post-transplant time points. Because allograft tissue specimens were not available, migration of donor-reactive T cells into the graft, rather than deletion, may have occurred. In 5 of 8 subjects, circulating donor-reactive CD4 TCRbeta sequences decreased significantly after transplant, regardless of tolerance or HCV status. Donor-reactive sequences decreased more than third party-reactive sequences, which suggests partial antigen-specific deletion that was not related to withdrawal success.

Thawed unstimulated PBMCs were stained for CD3, CD4 and CD8 and FACS-sorted into CD3+CD4+ and CD3+CD8+ populations. All 8 studied subjects were randomized to withdrawal of immunosuppression. The Qiagen DNeasy Blood and Tissue Kit was used to isolate genomic DNA. Frozen genomic DNA underwent high-throughput TCRbeta CDR3 sequencing by immunoSEQ, including PCR amplification, mapping, bias correction and internal controls. In the source study's methods: Productive rearrangements were retained, and unique TCRbeta sequences were defined by the CDR3 nucleotide sequence together with the V and J gene. For classification of a sequence as donor-reactive, at least 5-fold expansion in CFSE-low cells relative to unstimulated pre-transplant cells and a frequency of at least 0.01% were required. Minimum frequency thresholds were set for each subject based on the unstimulated sample with the lowest template count, ensuring at least 90% detection power. Jensen-Shannon divergence between the top 1000 TCRbeta sequences post-transplant and pre-transplant was used to measure repertoire turnover. Changes in detection of donor-reactive sequences were assessed with two-sided Fisher's exact tests. TCRdb retrieved this table from immuneACCESS and kept in-frame rearrangements only. Not all clones are present; in checked studies, unresolved V genes account for under half, and no reason is known for the remainder. V, J and clone size derive from that table, while D and trimming were established from the DNA sequence. The sample table lists about 68,000 clones, about 91% of them with a count of one. The top ten constitute approximately 0.92% of the sample.

The germline V gene yields MDHEN for CDR1 and SYDVKM for CDR2. The junction shows trimming of 9 bases on V and 2 bases on J, plus 21 bases between the germline ends. From the cysteine through the phenylalanine, the CDR3 covers 16 amino acids. Solely the CDR3 DNA is kept, with 48 bases framed from the first base. The clonotype was recovered from a human patient who received a liver transplant. In patients who had a transplant, some T cells may come from the graft donor. The sequenced sample was CD4+ T cells from blood, obtained around 27 months after liver transplant. The sequence is built from TRBV28 and TRBJ2-3; there is no confident call for the D gene. The bases are TGTGCCAGTGAAATAGGTCTCGGACCTTCCACAGATACGCAGTATTTT. It encodes CASEIGLGPSTDTQYF.